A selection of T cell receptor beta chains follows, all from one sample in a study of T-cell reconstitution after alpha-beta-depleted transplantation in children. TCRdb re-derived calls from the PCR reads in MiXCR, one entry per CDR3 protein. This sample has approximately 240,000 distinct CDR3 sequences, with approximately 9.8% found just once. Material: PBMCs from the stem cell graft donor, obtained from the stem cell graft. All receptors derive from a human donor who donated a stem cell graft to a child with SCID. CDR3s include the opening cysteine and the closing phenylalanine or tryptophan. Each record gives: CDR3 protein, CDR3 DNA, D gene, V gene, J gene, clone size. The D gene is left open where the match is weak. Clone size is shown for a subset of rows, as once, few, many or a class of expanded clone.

CASSLRPGELFF	TGTGCCAGCAGTTTAAGGCCCGGGGAGCTGTTTTTT	.	TRBV12-3/TRBV12-4	TRBJ2-2	many
CASSLGVARGPIDTQYF	TGTGCCAGCAGCTTAGGTGTTGCGCGGGGGCCTATCGATACGCAGTATTTT	.	TRBV7-2	TRBJ2-3	few
CSARGQGQPQHF	TGCAGTGCTAGGGGCCAGGGCCAGCCCCAGCATTTT	.	TRBV20-1	TRBJ1-5	many
CASSLSLAPDTQYF	TGTGCCAGCAGCTTAAGCCTAGCCCCAGATACGCAGTATTTT	.	TRBV7-9	TRBJ2-3	many
CCARLTAAGGNQPQHF	TGCTGTGCTAGATTAACCGCAGCTGGAGGCAATCAGCCCCAGCATTTT	.	TRBV20-1	TRBJ1-5	few
CAANSRDRGLETQYF	TGTGCCGCAAATTCCCGGGACAGGGGGCTGGAGACCCAGTACTTC	TRBD1	TRBV10-3	TRBJ2-5	few
CASSPSDVEAFF	TGTGCCAGCAGCCCCTCGGATGTTGAAGCTTTCTTT	.	TRBV7-9	TRBJ1-1	.
CSARNRLAGAGVSSYNEQFF	TGCAGTGCTAGAAATAGGCTAGCGGGGGCCGGGGTAAGCTCCTACAATGAGCAGTTCTTC	TRBD2	TRBV20-1	TRBJ2-1	few
CAARGGLSYEQYF	TGTGCCGCCCGGGGGGGCCTCTCCTACGAGCAGTACTTC	TRBD2	TRBV6-2/TRBV6-3	TRBJ2-7	many
CASSFVGNHNQPQHF	TGTGCCAGCAGTTTTGTAGGTAATCACAATCAGCCCCAGCATTTT	.	TRBV28	TRBJ1-5	many
CASSVDSRDTQYF	TGTGCCAGCAGCGTAGATAGTAGGGATACGCAGTATTTT	.	TRBV9	TRBJ2-3	many
CASSLDPDPYNEQFF	TGTGCCAGCAGCTTGGATCCGGATCCCTACAATGAGCAGTTCTTC	.	TRBV5-6	TRBJ2-1	many
CAWSRYLRETNEKLFF	TGTGCCTGGAGCCGTTACCTCAGGGAAACTAATGAAAAACTGTTTTTT	.	TRBV30	TRBJ1-4	.
CASSFQLNTEAFF	TGCGCCAGCAGCTTTCAGTTGAACACTGAAGCTTTCTTT	.	TRBV5-1	TRBJ1-1	many
CASSEGVYQPQHF	TGTGCCAGCAGTGAAGGGGTCTATCAGCCCCAGCATTTT	.	TRBV2	TRBJ1-5	many
CASSRSGAADTQYF	TGTGCCAGCTCGCGTTCAGGGGCGGCAGATACGCAGTATTTT	.	TRBV18	TRBJ2-3	.
CASSLWGEETQYF	TGTGCCAGCAGCTTATGGGGTGAAGAGACCCAGTACTTC	.	TRBV7-9	TRBJ2-5	many
CASSIFFRGNTEAFF	TGTGCCAGTAGTATATTTTTCAGGGGGAACACTGAAGCTTTCTTT	.	TRBV19	TRBJ1-1	many
CASSSYELPGQGRDTQYF	TGTGCCAGCAGCTCATATGAACTTCCGGGACAGGGCAGAGATACGCAGTATTTT	TRBD1	TRBV11-2	TRBJ2-3	many
CASSLDLSGEQYF	TGTGCCAGCAGCTTAGACCTCTCTGGCGAGCAGTACTTC	.	TRBV7-9	TRBJ2-7	many
CASSRSWGMGMNTEAFF	TGTGCCAGCAGCCGATCTTGGGGGATGGGAATGAACACTGAAGCTTTCTTT	.	TRBV4-2	TRBJ1-1	few
CSASRQRGPNTGELFF	TGCAGTGCTAGTCGGCAACGGGGCCCGAACACCGGGGAGCTGTTTTTT	.	TRBV20-1	TRBJ2-2	many
CASSLEFRAPGGTGELFF	TGCGCCAGCAGCTTGGAGTTCAGGGCACCCGGTGGAACCGGGGAGCTGTTTTTT	.	TRBV5-1	TRBJ2-2	.
CASASGNRDSPLHF	TGCGCCAGCGCCTCCGGGAATCGGGATTCACCCCTCCACTTT	.	TRBV5-1	TRBJ1-6	few
CASSSGGRETQYF	TGCGCCAGCAGCTCAGGGGGTCGGGAGACCCAGTACTTC	TRBD1	TRBV5-1	TRBJ2-5	.
CASSFQSSGANVLTF	TGCGCCAGCAGCTTCCAGAGCTCTGGGGCCAACGTCCTGACTTTC	.	TRBV5-1	TRBJ2-6	many
CASSPTPSVLGNSPLHF	TGTGCCAGCTCACCGACACCTTCTGTATTGGGGAATTCACCCCTCCACTTT	.	TRBV18	TRBJ1-6	.
CSAPDYRSSYEQYF	TGCAGTGCCCCTGACTACCGAAGCTCCTACGAGCAGTACTTC	.	TRBV20-1	TRBJ2-7	many
CSAMTTGGRTIYEQYF	TGCAGTGCTATGACCACAGGGGGAAGAACTATCTACGAGCAGTACTTC	TRBD1	TRBV20-1	TRBJ2-7	few
CASRTSGLYSNQPQHF	TGTGCCAGCCGAACCTCCGGCTTATATAGCAATCAGCCCCAGCATTTT	.	TRBV27	TRBJ1-5	many
CASSFWRSDVGGYTF	TGTGCCAGCAGTTTCTGGAGGTCAGATGTCGGTGGCTACACCTTC	.	TRBV12-3/TRBV12-4	TRBJ1-2	many
CSVGSSNYGYTF	TGCAGCGTCGGGTCCAGTAACTATGGCTACACCTTC	.	TRBV29-1	TRBJ1-2	many
CSARDFSGQYGYTF	TGCAGTGCTAGAGATTTTAGCGGACAGTATGGCTACACCTTC	.	TRBV20-1	TRBJ1-2	many
CASSEWGGTEAFF	TGTGCCAGCAGTGAATGGGGAGGGACTGAAGCTTTCTTT	.	TRBV25-1	TRBJ1-1	many
CASSSGTSNEKLFF	TGCGCCAGCAGCTCCGGGACGTCTAATGAAAAACTGTTTTTT	.	TRBV5-1	TRBJ1-4	many
CASQRNGGPPGTYNEQFF	TGTGCCAGCCAACGTAACGGGGGGCCGCCTGGCACCTACAATGAGCAGTTCTTC	.	TRBV7-2	TRBJ2-1	medium-sized
CASSLVRTWSSYNEQFF	TGTGCCAGCAGCTTAGTTCGGACATGGAGCTCCTACAATGAGCAGTTCTTC	.	TRBV11-2	TRBJ2-1	many
CAISSGTTNEKLFF	TGTGCCATCAGTTCCGGGACAACAAATGAAAAACTGTTTTTT	.	TRBV10-3	TRBJ1-4	many
CASNQRSNTGELFF	TGTGCCAGCAATCAGCGTTCGAACACCGGGGAGCTGTTTTTT	.	TRBV9	TRBJ2-2	many
CASSQEQGWTGELFF	TGTGCCAGCAGCCAAGAACAGGGTTGGACCGGGGAGCTGTTTTTT	.	TRBV4-2	TRBJ2-2	many
CASSLDIRAEQFF	TGTGCCAGCAGTTTAGATATTCGAGCGGAGCAGTTCTTC	.	TRBV12-3/TRBV12-4	TRBJ2-1	few
CASSLGTFSYEQYF	TGCGCCAGCAGCCTGGGGACCTTTTCCTACGAGCAGTACTTC	.	TRBV5-1	TRBJ2-7	.
CSVEAGNRDTQYF	TGCAGCGTTGAGGCAGGGAATAGAGATACGCAGTATTTT	.	TRBV29-1	TRBJ2-3	many
CASRGRNVDTDTQYF	TGTGCCAGCAGGGGCCGTAATGTGGACACAGATACGCAGTATTTT	.	TRBV28	TRBJ2-3	.
CASSFPGTGGDTEAFF	TGCGCCAGCAGCTTCCCCGGGACAGGGGGTGACACTGAAGCTTTCTTT	TRBD1	TRBV5-1	TRBJ1-1	many
CSAVQGGNEKLFF	TGCAGTGCTGTACAGGGGGGTAATGAAAAACTGTTTTTT	TRBD1	TRBV20-1	TRBJ1-4	.